This TCR beta chain appears in the sequencing data of a study of identical twins. Study-wide points: There was more out-of-frame TCR alpha sharing in monozygotic twins than models estimated. With abundant cord blood beta clonotypes, insertions were fewer; memory repertoires showed no such pattern. Weaker excess twin sharing was seen among beta out-of-frame sequences.

This clonotype was counted only a few times. Its antigen is not identified. The CDR3 sequence is 14 residues long. Trimming removed 5 bases from V and 2 bases from J; junction bases left unmatched: 4. Per the germline V gene, CDR1 is ENHRY and CDR2 is SYGVKD. Using its own MiXCR run on the 5' RACE reads, TCRdb lists one record per CDR3 protein. The data hold approximately 600,000 distinct CDR3 sequences, with 9.6% observed a single time. The same sample was also used in a study of yellow fever vaccine responses in identical twins.

The chain links TRBV10-3 to TRBJ2-7, with 9 positions matching TRBD1. The clonotype comes from a woman between 18 and 30 years old in good health. The specimen was PBMCs. CDR3 sequence: CAISTGTGPYEQYF. The CDR3 DNA reads TGTGCCATCAGTACCGGGACAGGGCCCTACGAGCAGTACTTC.